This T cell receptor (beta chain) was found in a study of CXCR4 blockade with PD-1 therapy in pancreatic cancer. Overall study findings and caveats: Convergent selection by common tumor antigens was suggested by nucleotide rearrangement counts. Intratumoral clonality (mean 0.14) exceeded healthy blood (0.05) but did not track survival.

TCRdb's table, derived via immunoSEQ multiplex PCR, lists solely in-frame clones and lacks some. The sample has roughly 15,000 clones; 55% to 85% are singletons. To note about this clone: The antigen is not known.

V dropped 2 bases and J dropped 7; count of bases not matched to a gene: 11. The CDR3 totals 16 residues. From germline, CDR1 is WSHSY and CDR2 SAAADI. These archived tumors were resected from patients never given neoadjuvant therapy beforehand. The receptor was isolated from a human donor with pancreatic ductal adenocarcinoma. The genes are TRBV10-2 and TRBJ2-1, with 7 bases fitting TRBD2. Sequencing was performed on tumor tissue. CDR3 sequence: CASSERAGRAENEQFF. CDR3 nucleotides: TGCGCCAGCAGTGAGCGAGCGGGACGGGCGGAAAATGAGCAGTTCTTC.